Listed here is a single T cell receptor beta chain. The data derive from a study of T cell changes during pregnancy in multiple sclerosis. The assay was immunoSEQ multiplex PCR, and TCRdb's table has in-frame clones only and misses some. The sample yields 50,000 or so clones, approximately 92% seen once. The CDR3 is made up of 15 amino acids. Germline V gives CDR1 GTSNPN, CDR2 SVGIG (reference sequence). J lost 0 bases, V lost 4 bases, and 3 bases had no gene match. Source: CD4+ T cells from peripheral blood mononuclear cells, taken in the third trimester of pregnancy. This sequence originates from a female donor with multiple sclerosis, enrolled in a pregnancy study. The genes are TRBV30 and TRBJ2-3, with 11 bases aligning to TRBD2. The CDR3 sequence is CAWTSGGMSTDTQYF. Here the CDR3 DNA reads TGTGCCTGGACTAGCGGGGGGATGAGCACAGATACGCAGTATTTT.